These 18 T cell receptor beta chains originate from one sample sequenced in a study of cytomegalovirus exposure and HLA in healthy donors. The PCR was carried out with 60 Vbeta primers and 13 Jbeta primers. Assay: immunoSEQ multiplex PCR; the TCRdb copy retains only in-frame clones and omits some. Seen here are 55,000 to 70,000 clones, 77% observed once, and the top ten hold roughly 5.1%. What was sequenced was PBMCs. These receptors all come from a male donor in good health and CMV-seropositive.

This clone has a handful of counts. The rearrangement joins TRBV27 to TRBJ2-7, with D maybe TRBD2 (5 bases). CDR3 length: 13 amino acids. The germline V and J ends were trimmed by 8 bases and 2 bases, with 13 bases remaining between them. Germline values: CDR1 MNHEY, CDR2 SMNVEV (reference sequence). The CDR3 sequence: CASAAGEPYEQYF. The CDR3, as DNA: TGTGCCAGCGCGGCCGGGGAACCCTACGAGCAGTACTTC.

The chain is built from TRBV28 and TRBJ1-6; D is perhaps TRBD1 (5 bases). Germline loops: CDR1 MDHEN, CDR2 SYDVKM. The CDR3 length is 13 residues. Deletions cut 4 bases from V and 10 bases from J, with 11 bases between. The CDR3, as DNA: TGTGCCAGCAGTTCCAGGGTAGGCTCACCCCTCCACTTT. Encoded protein: CASSSRVGSPLHF.

The chain has TRBV7-8 and TRBJ1-5, with D tentatively TRBD1 (6 bases). The germline V and J ends were trimmed by 2 bases and 7 bases, with 15 bases remaining between them. Germline assignment: CDR1 SGHVS and CDR2 FQNEAQ. CDR3 size: 15 residues. The CDR3 sequence is CASSLSGRGAQPQHF. The CDR3 region has the DNA TGTGCCAGCAGCTTATCGGGCAGGGGAGCCCAGCCCCAGCATTTT.

V and J are TRBV4-1 and TRBJ2-7, with 8 bases that match TRBD1. The J segment lost 4 bases and the V segment lost 2 bases, leaving 10 bases of the junction unmatched. Germline lookup yields CDR1 MGHRA and CDR2 YSYEKL. CDR3 length: 16 residues. The CDR3 region is CASSQYPGQGPYEQYF. The DNA of the CDR3 is TGCGCCAGCAGCCAATACCCAGGACAGGGACCTTACGAGCAGTACTTC.

The rearrangement uses TRBV30 and TRBJ1-5; the D is unclear. The V gene's germline CDR1 is GTSNPN and CDR2 SVGIG (reference sequence). The CDR3 has 15 amino acids. V gave up 1 base and J gave up 1 base, with 11 bases separating them. The CDR3 DNA follows: TGTGCCTGGAGTGCGCGGGGAAACAGCAATCAGCCCCAGCATTTT. This translates into CAWSARGNSNQPQHF.

CDR3 sequence (DNA): TGTGCCAGCAGTTACGGACAGGGGGCCTACTCACCCCTCCACTTT. Protein: CASSYGQGAYSPLHF. V usage is TRBV6-5 and J usage is TRBJ1-6; 11 positions match TRBD1. The J segment lost 10 bases and the V segment lost 2 bases, leaving 4 bases of the junction unmatched. This CDR3 comprises 15 residues. Germline V gene data show CDR1 as MNHEY and CDR2 as SVGAGI.

This sequence joins TRBV5-4 and TRBJ1-5; weak D call: TRBD1 (6 bases). Germline-derived CDR1 and CDR2 are SGHNT and YYREEE (reference sequence). The V end was cut by 0 bases, the J end by 6 bases, with 13 bases between. The CDR3 covers 15 residues. Here the CDR3 reads CASSLGGQGSQPQHF. DNA for the CDR3: TGTGCCAGCAGCTTGGGGGGGCAGGGGAGTCAGCCCCAGCATTTT. Variable domain in full (rest from reference TRBV5-4 and TRBJ1-5): ETGVTQSPTHLIKTRGQQVTLRCSSQSGHNTVSWYQQALGQGPQFIFQYYREEENGRGNFPPRFSGLQFPNYSSELNVNALELDDSALYLCASSLGGQGSQPQHFGDGTRLSIL.

The gene calls are TRBV12-5 and TRBJ2-3; 16 nucleotides agree with TRBD2. Germline V gives CDR1 LGHNT, CDR2 FRNRAP. This CDR3 spans 17 amino acids. V gave up 6 bases and J gave up 8 bases; unmatched junction bases: 11. CDR3 amino acids: CASGTGTSGGARSTQYF. DNA for the CDR3: TGTGCTAGTGGCACCGGGACTAGCGGGGGGGCCCGGAGTACGCAGTATTTT.

The chain is built from TRBV7-6 and TRBJ2-3, with 11 bases identical to TRBD2. V shed 4 bases, J shed 3 bases, and the junction held 6 bases outside the gene matches. Germline lookup yields CDR1 SGHVS and CDR2 FNYEAQ. The CDR3 spans 16 residues. The CDR3 is CASSSELAGDTDTQYF. The DNA for the CDR3 is TGTGCCAGCAGCTCAGAACTAGCGGGGGATACAGATACGCAGTATTTT.

The V gene is TRBV4-3, the J gene TRBJ1-3, with D uncertain. CDR3 size: 15 residues. Germline V CDR1 and CDR2: LGHNA, YSLEER. Trimming pared 1 base from V and 5 bases from J, leaving 12 bases between. The CDR3 bases are TGCGCCAGCAGCCAAGGGCAACAAATAAGAAACACCATATATTTT. It encodes CASSQGQQIRNTIYF.

This chain uses TRBV28 with TRBJ1-5; 7 positions agree with TRBD1. V dropped 5 bases and J dropped 0; count of bases not matched to a gene: 4. The CDR3 contains 15 residues. The germline V gene has CDR1 MDHEN and CDR2 SYDVKM. The CDR3 sequence is CASSIGTDSNQPQHF. CDR3 coding DNA: TGTGCCAGCAGTATTGGGACAGATAGCAATCAGCCCCAGCATTTT.

V and J are TRBV4-3 and TRBJ2-2; D not certain. CDR3 size: 16 residues. Per the germline V gene, CDR1 is LGHNA and CDR2 is YSLEER. Between the trimmed V and J ends, which lost 1 base and 3 bases, there was a span of 12 bases. Here the CDR3 reads CASSQAIQIYTGELFF. CDR3 in DNA: TGCGCCAGCAGCCAAGCTATACAGATATACACCGGGGAGCTGTTTTTT.

A few counts support this clone. This sequence joins TRBV27 and TRBJ1-1, with 7 bases fitting TRBD1. CDR1 is MNHEY and CDR2 is SMNVEV in the germline V gene (reference sequence). There are 14 residues in the CDR3. J lost 4 bases, V lost 3 bases, and 5 bases had no gene match. In DNA form, the CDR3 reads TGTGCCAGCAGTTTTGACAGGGTTAGCACTGAAGCTTTCTTT. Residues: CASSFDRVSTEAFF.

V usage is TRBV28 and J usage is TRBJ2-1, with D perhaps matching TRBD2 (6 bases). CDR3 length: 15 amino acids. Germline V gives CDR1 MDHEN, CDR2 SYDVKM. Trimming took 7 bases from V and 5 from J, leaving 18 bases between them. CDR3 sequence: CASTAGRIINNEQFF. The CDR3 DNA is TGTGCCAGCACTGCGGGACGGATAATTAACAATGAGCAGTTCTTC.

J is TRBJ1-2 and V is TRBV2, with D perhaps matching TRBD1 (6 bases). This CDR3 spans 15 amino acids. Trimming removed 7 bases from V and 2 bases from J, with 17 bases in between. Germline CDR1 and CDR2: SNHLY and FYNNEI. The CDR3 is CASTDPTGGNYGYTF. For the CDR3, the DNA is TGTGCCAGCACTGACCCGACAGGTGGAAACTATGGCTACACCTTC.

This chain joins TRBV11-2 and TRBJ2-4, with D perhaps TRBD2 (5 bases). Looked up from germline, CDR1 is SGHAT and CDR2 is FQNNGV. The CDR3 contains 16 residues. Between the trimmed V and J ends, which lost 2 bases and 0 bases, there was a span of 11 bases. The CDR3 coding sequence is TGTGCCAGCAGCTTAACGTACGGGGTAGCCAAAAACATTCAGTACTTC. Translation: CASSLTYGVAKNIQYF.

This chain uses TRBV15 with TRBJ1-6; 7 bases agree with TRBD1. Germline lookup yields CDR1 LNHNV and CDR2 YYDKDF (reference sequence). The CDR3 sequence is 15 residues long. V lost 3 bases to trimming and J lost 6 bases; unmatched junction nucleotides: 5. CDR3 residues: CATSSYRDSNSPLHF. The CDR3 nucleotides are TGTGCCACCAGCAGTTACCGGGACAGTAATTCACCCCTCCACTTT.

The V gene is TRBV28, the J gene TRBJ2-7, with D possibly TRBD1 on 6 matching bases. Germline CDR1 is MDHEN and CDR2 is SYDVKM. CDR3 length: 17 residues. Trimming left V 2 bases short and J 2 bases short, with 19 bases between. CDR3 coding DNA: TGTGCCAGCAGTTTACCCCTCAACCCAGGACAGACCTACGAGCAGTACTTC. Translation gives CASSLPLNPGQTYEQYF.